The 10 T cell receptor beta chains given below trace back to one sample, sequenced in a study of cytomegalovirus exposure and HLA in healthy donors. The PCR employed 60 Vbeta primers together with 13 Jbeta primers. TCRdb's copy holds only in-frame clones and misses some; the assay was immunoSEQ multiplex PCR. The repertoire holds 99,000 or so clones, with approximately 81% as singletons. Sequenced sample: PBMCs. The source is a man younger than 45 in good health and CMV-seronegative.

This clone was recorded a few times. The rearrangement uses TRBV7-9 and TRBJ1-2, with 7 bases lining up with TRBD1. J lost 4 bases, V lost 3 bases, and 11 bases had no gene match. In germline, CDR1 is SEHNR, CDR2 FQNEAQ (reference sequence). The CDR3 is made up of 16 amino acids. This CDR3 is CASSLSGGTLPYGYTF. The DNA for the CDR3 is TGTGCCAGCAGCTTGTCAGGGGGTACCCTCCCCTATGGCTACACCTTC.

The genes are TRBV5-6 and TRBJ2-1; D remains ambiguous. The CDR3 sequence is 13 residues long. Germline loops: CDR1 SGHDT, CDR2 YYEEEE. The V end lost 4 bases, the J end lost 4 bases, and 9 bases lay between the germline ends. The CDR3 region is CASSLDRYNEQFF. CDR3 bases: TGTGCCAGCAGCCTAGACCGGTACAATGAGCAGTTCTTC.

V is TRBV5-1 and J is TRBJ2-5; D ambiguous. In germline, CDR1 is SGHRS, CDR2 YFSETQ. The CDR3 is made up of 14 amino acids. V lost 0 bases and J 1 base, leaving 7 bases between the germline ends. The DNA for the CDR3 is TGCGCCAGCAGCTTGGAATACTCCCAAGAGACCCAGTACTTC. Its translation: CASSLEYSQETQYF.

This clone was observed a few times. V is TRBV5-6 and J is TRBJ1-1, with 8 bases lining up with TRBD1. The CDR3 is made up of 13 amino acids. The J segment lost 3 bases and the V segment lost 5 bases, leaving 3 bases of the junction unmatched. Germline V gene sequence: CDR1 SGHDT, CDR2 YYEEEE. The CDR3 is CASSPQGDTEAFF. CDR3 DNA: TGTGCCAGCAGTCCACAGGGGGACACTGAAGCTTTCTTT.

The chain links TRBV6-5 to TRBJ2-7; TRBD2 might be the D (5 bases). The CDR3 loop spans 12 amino acids. Germline CDR1 and CDR2: MNHEY and SVGAGI. The ends were cut back, 0 bases at V and 7 bases at J, with 7 bases in the middle. The CDR3 bases are TGTGCCAGCAGTTACTCAACGGGGGAGCAGTACTTC. Translation: CASSYSTGEQYF.

This rearrangement joins TRBV10-2 to TRBJ2-2, with 9 bases fitting TRBD1. This CDR3 is built from 16 residues. Losses at the gene ends were 0 bases for V and 6 bases for J; bases not matched to a gene: 5. Germline values: CDR1 WSHSY, CDR2 SAAADI. The CDR3 sequence: CASSESSQGASGELFF. The CDR3, as DNA: TGCGCCAGCAGTGAGTCGTCACAGGGGGCGTCCGGGGAGCTGTTTTTT.

This clone was recorded only once. V is TRBV29-1 and J is TRBJ2-7; 7 bases match TRBD1. The CDR3 has 13 amino acids. With 5 bases clipped from V and 2 bases from J, the junction kept 6 bases outside the gene matches. Per the germline V gene, CDR1 is SQVTM and CDR2 is ANQGSEA. The CDR3 protein is CSVRWTGTYEQYF. The CDR3 DNA sequence: TGCAGCGTTCGTTGGACAGGAACCTACGAGCAGTACTTC.

The V call is TRBV19, the J call TRBJ2-1, with 9 bases matching TRBD2. This CDR3 is built from 18 residues. The germline CDR1 and CDR2 sequences are LNHDA and SQIVND (reference sequence). J was trimmed by 2 bases and V by 3 bases; bases with no gene match: 11. CDR3 residues: CASSIVAGGRFAYNEQFF. In DNA form, the CDR3 reads TGTGCCAGTAGTATTGTGGCGGGGGGGCGGTTCGCCTACAATGAGCAGTTCTTC. Complete variable domain (other parts from reference TRBV19 and TRBJ2-1): DGGITQSPKYLFRKEGQNVTLSCEQNLNHDAMYWYRQDPGQGLRLIYYSQIVNDFQKGDIAEGYSVSREKKESFPLTVTSAQKNPTAFYLCASSIVAGGRFAYNEQFFGPGTRLTVL.

The rearrangement links TRBV10-3 to TRBJ2-1; 15 bases map to TRBD2. The germline CDR1 and CDR2 sequences are ENHRY and SYGVKD. This CDR3 contains 15 residues. Trimming took 10 bases from V and 6 from J; bases not matched to a gene: 7. CDR3 region: CATTGLAGGRNEQFF. In nucleotides, the CDR3 is TGTGCCACCACGGGACTAGCGGGGGGCCGCAATGAGCAGTTCTTC.

The rearrangement uses TRBV9 and TRBJ2-3; 11 bases align to TRBD2. CDR1 SGDLS and CDR2 YYNGEE come from the germline V gene. This CDR3 comprises 16 residues. Unmatched junction bases numbered 7, after V lost 2 bases and J lost 5 bases. The DNA for the CDR3 is TGTGCCAGCAGCGTTAGCGGGAGGGCCTCGGGAGATACGCAGTATTTT. This sequence encodes CASSVSGRASGDTQYF.